This T cell receptor (beta chain) was documented in a study of OX40 agonist ivuxolimab in advanced cancers. Whole-study context: Ivuxolimab is an agonistic anti-OX40 (CD134) antibody, and patients were treated with it. With a range of roughly 20 to 80, age averaged approximately 64 years, and about 83% were male. Study-wide results and limits: Some patients who did not respond also had low normalized T-cell clonal expansion.

TCRdb keeps only in-frame clones here, not all; method: immunoSEQ multiplex PCR. The sample carries about 20,000 clones, around nine tenths recorded once. Per the germline V gene, CDR1 is SNHLY and CDR2 is FYNNEI. There are 14 residues in the CDR3. The V end lost 7 bases, the J end lost 1 base, and 13 bases lay between the germline ends. About this clone itself: The antigen is unknown.

The chain is built from TRBV2 and TRBJ2-5, with a possible D match to TRBD2 (5 bases). This TCR was sampled from an adult with an advanced solid tumor such as melanoma, head and neck, liver or kidney cancer. The sample was CD4+ or CD8+ T cells sorted from blood, taken in a trial of the OX40 agonist ivuxolimab. CDR3 amino acids: CASIEGRGQETQYF. The CDR3 nucleotides read TGTGCCAGCATCGAAGGCCGGGGCCAAGAGACCCAGTACTTC.